One and the same sample provided the 18 T cell receptor beta chains below, sequenced in a study of blood T cell repertoires in COVID-19. TCRdb's copy holds only in-frame clones and misses some; the assay was immunoSEQ multiplex PCR. This table has 130,000 or so clones, around 81% appearing once. Sequencing was carried out using peripheral blood. The receptors originated from a woman aged 55-75 years with active or convalescent COVID-19.

The chain uses TRBV6-2 or TRBV6-3 and TRBJ2-5; no firm D call. The germline V and J ends were trimmed by 2 bases and 2 bases, with 15 bases remaining between them. The CDR3 has 16 residues. CDR1 and CDR2 (germline): MNHEY, SVGEGT. CDR3 nucleotide sequence: TGTGCCAGCAGTTACGACTTGGTAGACCAGCAAGAGACCCAGTACTTC. Translated: CASSYDLVDQQETQYF.

The chain employs TRBV10-3 and TRBJ2-5; a weak D match, TRBD1 (6 bases). The V gene's germline CDR1 is ENHRY and CDR2 SYGVKD. CDR3 length: 13 amino acids. The ends were cut back, 6 bases at V and 4 bases at J, with 12 bases in the middle. Here the CDR3 reads CAIRAGAGETQYF. Here the CDR3 DNA reads TGTGCCATCAGGGCAGGGGCCGGAGAGACCCAGTACTTC.

This clone was observed a few times. V gene TRBV11-2 combines with J gene TRBJ1-2; a weak D match, TRBD1 (5 bases). V gave up 4 bases and J gave up 2 bases, with 11 bases separating them. The CDR3 runs 14 residues. Per the germline V gene, CDR1 is SGHAT and CDR2 is FQNNGV. CDR3 sequence (DNA): TGTGCCAGCAGCTCCGGTAGGGGAAACTATGGCTACACCTTC. It encodes CASSSGRGNYGYTF.

The genes are TRBV3-1 (or the pseudogene TRBV3-2) and TRBJ1-1; D gene unclear. Trimming shortened V by 1 base and J by 10 bases, and 16 bases separated the two germline ends. The germline V gene encodes CDR1 LGHDT and CDR2 YNNKEL (reference sequence). This CDR3 is 14 amino acids long. CDR3 in amino acids: CASSQVGGRFTAFF. CDR3 coding DNA: TGTGCCAGCAGCCAAGTTGGAGGCAGATTTACAGCTTTCTTT.

The CDR3 bases are TGTGCCAGCAGCTTGGACAATAGCAATCAGCCCCAGCATTTT. Its translation is CASSLDNSNQPQHF. The V call is TRBV11-2, the J call TRBJ1-5, with a weak D call TRBD1 (5 bases). Germline CDR1 and CDR2: SGHAT and FQNNGV. Trimming shortened V by 3 bases and J by 0 bases, and 6 bases separated the two germline ends. This CDR3 spans 14 amino acids. The full variable domain, in which reference TRBV11-2 and TRBJ1-5 provide the parts outside the CDR3, is EAGVAQSPRYKIIEKRQSVAFWCNPISGHATLYWYQQILGQGPKLLIQFQNNGVVDDSQLPKDRFSAERLKGVDSTLKIQPAKLEDSAVYLCASSLDNSNQPQHFGDGTRLSIL.

This chain connects TRBV30 to TRBJ2-3, with 14 bases aligning to TRBD2. Unmatched junction bases numbered 7, after V lost 1 base and J lost 1 base. Germline V CDR1 and CDR2: GTSNPN, SVGIG (reference sequence). The CDR3 is 18 amino acids. DNA of the CDR3: TGTGCCTGGAGTGGGGGACTAGCGGGAGTTCTAGGCACAGATACGCAGTATTTT. It encodes CAWSGGLAGVLGTDTQYF.

The table lists this clone with a few counts. The V gene is TRBV28, the J gene TRBJ1-4, with D perhaps TRBD1 (6 bases). Looked up from germline, CDR1 is MDHEN and CDR2 is SYDVKM. The CDR3 contains 13 residues. The germline V and J ends were trimmed by 3 bases and 10 bases, with 12 bases remaining between them. The CDR3 loop is CASSLSGVGKLFF. CDR3 DNA: TGTGCCAGCAGTTTGTCAGGGGTCGGAAAACTGTTTTTT.

The chain employs TRBV20-1 and TRBJ2-5; a weak D match, TRBD2 (5 bases). The CDR3 loop spans 11 amino acids. Trimming shortened V by 5 bases and J by 5 bases, and 9 bases separated the two germline ends. Germline V gives CDR1 DFQATT, CDR2 SNEGSKA (reference sequence). CDR3: CSARGTETQYF. Here the CDR3 DNA reads TGCAGTGCTCGGGGTACGGAGACCCAGTACTTC.

This clone showed up just once. The chain recombines TRBV2 with TRBJ2-1, with D unclear. CDR1 is SNHLY and CDR2 is FYNNEI in the germline V gene. Trimming took 7 bases from V and 7 from J, leaving 8 bases between them. The CDR3 contains 11 residues. This CDR3 reads CASTRWNEQFF. CDR3 bases: TGTGCCAGCACCCGGTGGAATGAGCAGTTCTTC.

This chain connects TRBV28 to TRBJ2-5, with D unclear. The ends were cut back, 2 bases at V and 5 bases at J, with 3 bases in the middle. Germline values: CDR1 MDHEN, CDR2 SYDVKM. The CDR3 consists of 11 residues. The CDR3: CASSLAETQYF. The CDR3 nucleotides are TGTGCCAGCAGTTTAGCGGAGACCCAGTACTTC.

This chain uses TRBV11-2 with TRBJ2-1; TRBD2 matches 11 bases. V trimming: 5 bases; J trimming: 9 bases; junction bases outside the gene matches: 18. CDR1 and CDR2 (germline): SGHAT, FQNNGV. The length of the CDR3 is 18 residues. Here the CDR3 DNA reads TGTGCCAGCAGCCTTTTAGGGGAGGTAGCGGGGGGGATAGGTGAGCAGTTCTTC. As protein: CASSLLGEVAGGIGEQFF.

This chain uses TRBV7-3 with TRBJ1-6; 8 bases fit TRBD1. CDR3 length equals 18 residues. The V gene's germline CDR1 is SGHTA and CDR2 FQGTGA. V shed 5 bases, J shed 9 bases, and the junction held 18 bases outside the gene matches. The CDR3 sequence: CASSLTDQGAAGASPLHF. CDR3 DNA: TGTGCCAGCAGCCTCACGGATCAGGGGGCCGCCGGAGCTTCACCCCTCCACTTT.

This clone occurred a few times. The V gene is TRBV28, the J gene TRBJ2-3; 10 bases are shared with TRBD2. V shed 6 bases, J shed 1 base, and the junction held 7 bases outside the gene matches. The CDR3 extends over 16 amino acids. Germline V gene lookup returns CDR1 MDHEN and CDR2 SYDVKM. CDR3 in DNA: TGTGCCAGCAGAGCCAGGACTAGCGGTCGCACAGATACGCAGTATTTT. Amino acids: CASRARTSGRTDTQYF.

V gene TRBV18 combines with J gene TRBJ1-5; 8 positions agree with TRBD1. This CDR3 spans 16 amino acids. CDR1 is KGHSH and CDR2 is LQKENI in the germline V gene. J lost 3 bases, V lost 2 bases, and 6 bases had no gene match. The CDR3 bases are TGTGCCAGCTCACCATTCCGGACAGGGTACAATCAGCCCCAGCATTTT. Protein: CASSPFRTGYNQPQHF.

V gene TRBV27 combines with J gene TRBJ1-4, with D perhaps TRBD1 (5 bases). Trimming left V 5 bases short and J 0 bases short, with 7 bases between. The germline CDR1 and CDR2 sequences are MNHEY and SMNVEV (reference sequence). The CDR3 is 14 amino acids. Written as DNA, the CDR3 is TGTGCCAGCAGTGACAGATCAACTAATGAAAAACTGTTTTTT. It is translated as CASSDRSTNEKLFF. The full variable domain, in which reference TRBV27 and TRBJ1-4 provide the parts outside the CDR3, is EAQVTQNPRYLITVTGKKLTVTCSQNMNHEYMSWYRQDPGLGLRQIYYSMNVEVTDKGDVPEGYKVSRKEKRNFPLILESPSPNQTSLYFCASSDRSTNEKLFFGSGTQLSVL.

This clone was counted a few times. The V gene is TRBV7-8, the J gene TRBJ1-5, with a weak D call TRBD1 (5 bases). CDR1 is SGHVS and CDR2 is FQNEAQ in the germline V gene. The CDR3 has 16 amino acids. Trimming left V 5 bases short and J 3 bases short, with 17 bases between. CDR3 nucleotide sequence: TGTGCCAGCAGCCCCCAGGGAGGGAATGACAATCAGCCCCAGCATTTT. It codes for CASSPQGGNDNQPQHF.

This clone has a single count. The chain links TRBV18 to TRBJ2-1; 8 positions match TRBD1. CDR1 is KGHSH, CDR2 LQKENI, per germline. The trim removed 6 bases at V and 8 bases at J, leaving 3 bases unmatched. The CDR3 contains 12 residues. The CDR3: CASSQTGDEQFF. CDR3 nucleotides: TGTGCCAGCTCCCAGACAGGGGATGAGCAGTTCTTC.

The genes are TRBV5-6 and TRBJ2-1; the match to TRBD2 covers 14 bases. V shed 1 base, J shed 8 bases, and the junction held 2 bases outside the gene matches. The V gene's germline CDR1 is SGHDT and CDR2 YYEEEE. The CDR3 is made up of 15 amino acids. CDR3 in amino acids: CASSLRTSGGYEQFF. In DNA, the CDR3 is TGTGCCAGCAGCTTGAGGACTAGCGGGGGGTATGAGCAGTTCTTC.